These T cell receptor beta chains were read from a single sample in a study of blood T cells in healthy people across ages. TCRdb itself ran the 5' RACE reads through MiXCR, one entry per CDR3 protein. The sample has roughly 680,000 distinct CDR3 sequences, roughly 50% seen once. The sequenced sample consisted of blood. All receptors derive from a woman aged 60-75 years in good health. Both conserved end residues are part of each CDR3. The order of the fields is J gene, V gene, clone size, D gene, CDR3 protein, CDR3 DNA. The D gene is left open where the match is weak. Only part of the rows carry a size: once, few, many, or a class if the clone is expanded.

TRBJ1-6	TRBV6-2/TRBV6-3	-	-	CASRRTPGAPLHF	TGTGCCAGCCGGAGGACCCCGGGCGCGCCCCTCCACTTT
TRBJ2-7	TRBV30	few	-	CAWSVGQGLDEQYF	TGTGCCTGGAGTGTTGGGCAGGGGCTCGACGAGCAGTACTTC
TRBJ2-5	TRBV30	-	-	CAWSPGDSSQETQYF	TGTGCCTGGAGCCCCGGAGATTCAAGCCAAGAGACCCAGTACTTC
TRBJ2-7	TRBV2	once	-	CASSNLDEQYF	TGTGCCAGCAGCAATCTGGATGAGCAGTACTTC
TRBJ1-2	TRBV9	-	TRBD1	CASSVAAAGGNNYGYTF	TGTGCCAGCAGCGTAGCCGCGGCAGGGGGCAATAACTATGGCTACACCTTC
TRBJ2-7	TRBV9	-	TRBD2	CASSEWGTSNEQYF	TGTGCCAGCAGCGAGTGGGGGACTAGCAACGAGCAGTACTTC
TRBJ2-7	TRBV7-2	-	TRBD2	CASSHVSGSFYEQYF	TGTGCCAGCAGCCACGTTAGCGGGAGTTTCTACGAGCAGTACTTC
TRBJ1-1	TRBV7-9	-	TRBD1	CASSLVPRTGRNTEAFF	TGTGCCAGCAGCTTAGTGCCGAGGACAGGTAGGAACACTGAAGCTTTCTTT
TRBJ2-2	TRBV7-2	-	-	CASSLDFSGELFF	TGTGCCAGCAGCTTAGATTTTTCCGGGGAGCTGTTTTTT
TRBJ2-7	TRBV29-1	-	-	CSVVEVTYEQYF	TGCAGCGTTGTTGAAGTAACCTACGAGCAGTACTTC
TRBJ2-7	TRBV30	-	-	CAWATVYEQYF	TGTGCCTGGGCCACCGTCTACGAGCAGTACTTC
TRBJ2-5	TRBV27	-	-	CASSPFTGVGETQYF	TGTGCCAGCAGTCCCTTCACAGGCGTGGGAGAGACCCAGTACTTC
TRBJ2-5	TRBV25-1	few	-	CASSVRVGETQYF	TGTGCCAGCAGTGTCCGGGTAGGAGAGACCCAGTACTTC
TRBJ2-1	TRBV7-2	-	TRBD2	CASSFNPSGSNNEQFF	TGTGCCAGCAGCTTCAATCCTAGCGGGAGTAACAATGAGCAGTTCTTC
TRBJ2-7	TRBV19	few	TRBD2	CASSMTSGSIYEQYF	TGTGCCAGTAGTATGACTAGCGGGAGTATCTACGAGCAGTACTTC
TRBJ2-7	TRBV5-1	-	-	CASSLEQGGSYEQYF	TGCGCCAGCAGCTTGGAACAGGGTGGGTCCTACGAGCAGTACTTC
TRBJ1-2	TRBV20-1	-	-	CSALFPDSNYGYTF	TGCAGTGCCCTGTTTCCAGACAGCAACTATGGCTACACCTTC
TRBJ1-6	TRBV27	-	-	CASSLNFNSPLHF	TGTGCCAGCAGTTTAAACTTTAATTCACCCCTCCACTTT
TRBJ2-7	TRBV20-1	-	-	CSARVGTMKAYEQYF	TGCAGTGCTAGAGTGGGGACAATGAAGGCCTACGAGCAGTACTTC
TRBJ2-7	TRBV20-1	-	-	CSGTGEWAYEQYF	TGCAGCGGAACGGGGGAGTGGGCCTACGAGCAGTACTTC
TRBJ2-3	TRBV6-5	-	TRBD2	CASRRSGGPTDTQYF	TGTGCCAGCAGGCGCAGCGGGGGCCCCACAGATACGCAGTATTTT
TRBJ2-5	TRBV5-5	-	-	CASSLASVPYNEQYF	TGTGCCAGCAGCTTGGCGAGCGTCCCCTACAATGAGCAGTACTTC
TRBJ1-2	TRBV4-2	-	TRBD1	CASSQEQGNYGYTF	TGTGCCAGCAGCCAAGAACAGGGGAACTATGGCTACACCTTC
TRBJ2-1	TRBV9	few	TRBD2	CASSLLAGGPQGLLGNEQFF	TGTGCCAGCAGCTTACTAGCGGGAGGGCCCCAGGGATTGTTAGGCAATGAGCAGTTCTTC
TRBJ2-4	TRBV12-3/TRBV12-4	-	-	CASSLGRQLAKNIQYF	TGTGCCAGCAGTTTAGGGCGGCAACTAGCCAAAAACATTCAGTACTTC
TRBJ2-1	TRBV6-2/TRBV6-3	-	TRBD2	CASSYNGDLAGTDVDEQFF	TGTGCCAGCAGTTACAATGGAGACCTAGCGGGAACGGATGTGGATGAGCAGTTCTTC
TRBJ2-2	TRBV12-3/TRBV12-4	many	TRBD2	CASRAGTSIVPGELFF	TGTGCCAGCAGAGCCGGGACTAGTATTGTTCCCGGGGAGCTGTTTTTT
TRBJ2-3	TRBV7-2	-	-	CASSAEAGADTQYF	TGTGCCAGCAGCGCAGAGGCAGGGGCAGATACGCAGTATTTT
TRBJ2-5	TRBV13	few	TRBD2	CASSLRTSGTNQETQYF	TGTGCCAGCAGCTTACGCACTAGCGGGACCAATCAAGAGACCCAGTACTTC
TRBJ1-2	TRBV20-1	once	-	CSARVRLGEGYTF	TGCAGTGCTAGAGTTCGTTTAGGGGAAGGCTACACCTTC
TRBJ2-7	TRBV16	few	-	CASSQGLITYEQYF	TGTGCCAGCAGCCAAGGACTGATAACCTACGAGCAGTACTTC
TRBJ2-1	TRBV5-1	once	-	CTSSLEAPVYNEQFF	TGCACCAGCAGCTTGGAAGCTCCGGTCTACAATGAGCAGTTCTTC